The present TCR beta chain was sequenced within a study of vaccination and CD4 T cells after COVID-19 (dated by TCRdb to 2022 to 2024). Study-level background: Convalescent patients had a positive SARS-CoV-2 result on nasal swab PCR, and of these patients, several had mild disease and one had severe disease. For stimulating the cultures, overlapping spike peptide pools were used, derived from SARS-CoV-2 as well as from the common cold coronaviruses HCoV-NL63, HCoV-OC43 and HCoV-229E. Post-vaccine blood samples were taken a median of approximately 70 days after the second vaccine dose, with a range of 14 to 241 days. Post-COVID blood samples were collected from convalescent patients a median of about 92 days after diagnosis, with a range of roughly 35 to 180 days. Control cultures used a CEFX viral epitope pool as positive control, an HIV-1 Nef peptide pool as negative control, or no peptide. Six males and four females were included in the convalescent cohort, with two Hispanic individuals, seven Caucasians, two Asians and one multiracial person represented. In 10 COVID-19 convalescent patients and 4 infection-naive healthy vaccine recipients, the spike-specific CD4+ TCR repertoire before mRNA vaccination was compared with the repertoire after mRNA vaccination. Two doses of either the Pfizer-BioNTech BNT162b2 vaccine (n=8) or the Moderna mRNA-1273 vaccine (n=2) were administered to participants. Here is what the overall study found, with its caveats: Among convalescent patients, a median about 87% of the SARS-CoV-2-reactive clones seen after vaccination appeared only after vaccination, which suggests priming specific to the vaccine. Although the median number of SARS-CoV-2-reactive clonotypes went up from roughly 20 after infection to some 37 after vaccination, the increase was not significant. The number of convalescent patients in the study was relatively small, and the study did not examine early timepoints following natural infection. Of the vaccine-specific clones found in convalescent patients, nearly all (304 of 307) were mono-reactive for SARS-CoV-2 spike instead of being cross-reactive with common cold coronaviruses.

The V and J ends are trimmed by 6 bases and 1 base, leaving 9 bases between them. Looking up the germline V gene yields CDR1 SGHTA and CDR2 FQGNSA. The CDR3 numbers 13 residues from cysteine through phenylalanine. Of the read, only the CDR3 DNA is kept; its 39 bases are in frame from base 1. This specimen's treatment or condition label, interpreted: roughly 11-day PBMC culture with coronavirus spike peptide pools or control peptides (ViraFEST assay). The ViraFEST assay was used in the study, in which antigen-specific T cells were expanded with peptide pools and expanded clonotypes were subsequently identified by TCR sequencing. The convalescent patients' positive SARS-CoV-2 PCR tests were from March to December 2020, which was before the Alpha, Beta and Delta variants emerged in the United States. More than 1.5 million PBMCs per well were cultured in IMDM with roughly 5% human AB serum and approximately 10 IU/ml IL-2, plus 10 ug/ml peptide pools. Half of the culture medium was replaced with fresh IL-2-containing medium on days 3 and 7. Once the cells had been in culture for over nine days, the EasySep CD4+ T cell isolation kit was used to isolate CD4+ T cells by negative selection. Ficoll-Paque Plus gradient centrifugation was used to isolate PBMCs from whole blood, and the isolated PBMCs were then either used fresh or cryopreserved at -140C. Culture conditions were generally each tested in triplicate wells.

This clonotype was detected only a few times. The antigen this receptor binds is unknown. No qualities accompany the bases; no much larger clone lies one base away. Libraries came from PCR. At the Johns Hopkins FTIC core, DNA from the cultured CD4+ T cells underwent TCR sequencing with the Oncomine TCR Beta short-read assay. The QIAamp micro DNA kit was used to extract genomic DNA from the cultured CD4+ T cells. Oncomine TCR Beta libraries from cultured CD4+ T cells were pooled with unique dual indexes and sequenced on an Illumina iSeq 100. The authors' pipeline ran thus. Non-productive sequences were filtered out, and CDR3s that did not start with C, did not end with F or W, or were shorter than 7 amino acids were discarded. Antigen-specific clonotypes were identified using the MANAFEST web application through comparison of peptide-stimulated wells with reference and other culture wells. An FDR below 0.05, an odds ratio above 5, and a productive frequency above 0.1% in at least two of three replicate wells were required for clones to be considered positive. A clonotype was classed as cross-reactive if the clonotype showed significant expansion both in SARS-CoV-2 spike wells and in at least one common cold coronavirus spike condition. Similarity between CDR3 sequences was evaluated in R version 3.6.1 using Levenshtein distances (stringdist) and unrooted phylogenetic trees (ape). TCRdb redid the processing of the public reads, applying fastp at Q25 and MiXCR, and retained in-frame beta chains. Rows matching on CDR3 protein sequence are summarized as one entry with the most common DNA and genes. These V and J calls derive from TCRdb rather than the authors' analysis. The sample profile shows around 15,000 distinct CDR3 sequences; 50% to 60% of them were found once. 4.6% of the sample goes to the ten largest clones.

The origin of this receptor is a human donor who had recovered from COVID-19. The sample consisted of CD4+ T cells from blood, cultured in vitro, taken before SARS-CoV-2 vaccination. The chain joins TRBV7-2 to TRBJ1-1, with the D gene not clear enough to name. The CDR3 reads CASSLDRNTEAFF. The DNA sequence is as follows: TGTGCCAGCAGTTTGGATAGGAACACTGAAGCTTTCTTT.